This T cell receptor beta chain derives from a study of T cell responses to AZD1222 COVID-19 vaccine. Regarding the study as a whole: Unmutated variant regions are reportedly the target of nearly half of TCRs that are spike-specific. Baseline seropositivity characterized only a handful of AZD1222 recipients. Donors in the cohort were predominantly white British and more often female, and clonal diversity was possibly underestimated. Receipt of two AZD1222 doses was followed by a rise in Spike-specific TCR breadth and depth.

The protocol was immunoSEQ multiplex PCR, while the TCRdb copy is restricted to in-frame clones and leaves out a portion. The table records 95,000 to 100,000 clones, about 86% of them present only once. As to this clone: Its antigen is not known.

The TCR comes from an adult in good health. This material consisted of peripheral blood, taken on day 0 of AZD1222 vaccination.

The CDR3 loop is CASSLQGKAETQYF. The CDR3 DNA reads TGTGCCAGCAGCTTACAGGGGAAGGCGGAGACCCAGTACTTC. The V and J genes are TRBV7-8 and TRBJ2-5; D may be TRBD1 (6 bases). From germline, CDR1 is SGHVS and CDR2 FQNEAQ. V lost 2 bases and J 5 bases, leaving 12 bases between the germline ends. The CDR3 consists of 14 residues.